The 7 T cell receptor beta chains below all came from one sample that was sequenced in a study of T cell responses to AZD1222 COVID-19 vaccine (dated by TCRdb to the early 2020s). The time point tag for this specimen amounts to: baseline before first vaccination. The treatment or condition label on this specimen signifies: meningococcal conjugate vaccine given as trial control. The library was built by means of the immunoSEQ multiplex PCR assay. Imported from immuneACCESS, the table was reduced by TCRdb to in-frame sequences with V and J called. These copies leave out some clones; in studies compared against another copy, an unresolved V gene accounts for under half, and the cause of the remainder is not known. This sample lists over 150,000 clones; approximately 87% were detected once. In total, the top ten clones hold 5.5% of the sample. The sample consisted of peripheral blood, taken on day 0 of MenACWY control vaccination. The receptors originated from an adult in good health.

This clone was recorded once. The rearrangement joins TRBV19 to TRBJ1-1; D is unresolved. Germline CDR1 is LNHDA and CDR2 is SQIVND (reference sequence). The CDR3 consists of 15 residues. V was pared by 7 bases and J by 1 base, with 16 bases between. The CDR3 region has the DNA TGTGCCAGTACCCCCCGGCAGATACCGAACACTGAAGCTTTCTTT. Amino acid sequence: CASTPRQIPNTEAFF.

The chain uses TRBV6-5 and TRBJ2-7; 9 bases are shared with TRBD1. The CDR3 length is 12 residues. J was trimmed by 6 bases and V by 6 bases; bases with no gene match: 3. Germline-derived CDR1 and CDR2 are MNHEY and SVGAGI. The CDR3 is CASRRTGAEQYV. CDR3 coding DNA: TGTGCCAGCAGGAGGACAGGGGCCGAGCAGTACGTC.

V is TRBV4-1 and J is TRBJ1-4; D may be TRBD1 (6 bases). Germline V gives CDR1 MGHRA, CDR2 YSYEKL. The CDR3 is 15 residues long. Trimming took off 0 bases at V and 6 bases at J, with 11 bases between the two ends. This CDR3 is CASSQEGGKHEKLFF. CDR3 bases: TGCGCCAGCAGCCAAGAAGGGGGGAAGCATGAAAAACTGTTTTTT.

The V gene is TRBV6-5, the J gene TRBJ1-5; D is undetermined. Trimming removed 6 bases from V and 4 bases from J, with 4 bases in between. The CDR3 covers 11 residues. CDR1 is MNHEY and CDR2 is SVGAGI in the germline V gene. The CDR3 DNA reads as TGTGCCAGCAGGGGTAATCAGCCCCAGCATTTT. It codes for CASRGNQPQHF.

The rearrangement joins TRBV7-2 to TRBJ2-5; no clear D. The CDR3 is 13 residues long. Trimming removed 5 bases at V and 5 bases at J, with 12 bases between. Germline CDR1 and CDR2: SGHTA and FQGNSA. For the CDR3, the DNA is TGTGCCAGCAGCAAACAGAGGCAGGAGACCCAGTACTTC. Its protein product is CASSKQRQETQYF.

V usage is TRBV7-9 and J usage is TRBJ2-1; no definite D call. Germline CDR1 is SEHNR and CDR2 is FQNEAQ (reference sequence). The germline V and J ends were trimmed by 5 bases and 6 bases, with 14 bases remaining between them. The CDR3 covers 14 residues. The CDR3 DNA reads TGTGCCAGCAGCAGACTTAGTAGGCTCAATGAGCAGTTCTTC. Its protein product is CASSRLSRLNEQFF.

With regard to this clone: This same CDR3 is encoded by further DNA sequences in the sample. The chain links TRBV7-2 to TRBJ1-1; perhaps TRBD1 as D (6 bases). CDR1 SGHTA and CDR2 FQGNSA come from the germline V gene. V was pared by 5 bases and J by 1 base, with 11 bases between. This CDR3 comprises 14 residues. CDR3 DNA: TGTGCCAGCAGCCCAGGGGCAGCGAACACTGAAGCTTTCTTT. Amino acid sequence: CASSPGAANTEAFF.